This is a list of T cell receptor beta chains from one sample in a study of shared clonotypes between healthy human individuals. Method: immunoSEQ multiplex PCR; TCRdb's copy keeps in-frame clones and lacks some. The sample yields 950,000 to 1,100,000 clones, about three quarters seen once. The sequencing sample was made of memory CD4+ T cells sorted from blood. These receptors originate from a man between 18 and 35 years old in good health. Both conserved end residues are part of each CDR3. D genes are given only for firm matches. Some rows have no size entry. The others give once, few or many, or a class for an expanded clone.

d_call	clone_size	cdr3_length	v_call	j_call	cdr3_aa	cdr3_nt
-	-	12	TRBV6-1	TRBJ1-2	CAVLGGLYGYTF	TGTGCCGTCCTCGGGGGTCTCTATGGCTACACCTTC
-	-	10	TRBV7-9	TRBJ2-1	CASRNNEQFF	TGTGCCAGCCGAAACAATGAGCAGTTCTTC
-	-	10	TRBV19	TRBJ1-5	CAGGAQPQHF	TGTGCCGGGGGGGCACAGCCCCAGCATTTT
-	-	16	TRBV19	TRBJ2-2	CASIARGRDRSGELFF	TGTGCCAGTATAGCCCGGGGCAGGGATAGGTCCGGGGAGCTGTTTTTT
-	few	14	TRBV30	TRBJ1-1	CAWSHPGPSTEAFF	TGTGCCTGGAGTCATCCGGGACCGTCCACTGAAGCTTTCTTT
-	-	16	TRBV11-2	TRBJ2-3	CASTERWAGSTDTQYF	TGTGCCAGCACCGAGCGGTGGGCGGGGAGCACAGATACGCAGTATTTT
-	few	16	TRBV28	TRBJ1-6	CASSLLAGTGNSPLHF	TGTGCCAGCAGCCTCTTAGCCGGGACGGGGAATTCACCCCTCCACTTT
-	-	14	TRBV6-5	TRBJ2-1	CASSYVGVGNEQFF	TGTGCCAGCAGTTACGTCGGAGTTGGCAATGAGCAGTTCTTC
TRBD1	few	15	TRBV28	TRBJ1-1	CASSLWGQGNTEAFF	TGTGCCAGCAGTTTATGGGGACAGGGGAACACTGAAGCTTTCTTT
TRBD2	-	18	TRBV5-1	TRBJ2-3	CASSFGGGAHRYTDTQYF	TGCGCCAGCAGCTTCGGGGGAGGGGCCCATCGCTACACAGATACGCAGTATTTT
-	-	12	TRBV28	TRBJ1-1	CASQGTLAEAFF	TGTGCCAGCCAGGGGACGCTCGCTGAAGCTTTCTTT
-	-	15	TRBV2	TRBJ2-5	CASSKRGSLQETQYF	TGTGCCAGCAGTAAGAGGGGATCCCTACAAGAGACCCAGTACTTC
-	-	15	TRBV6-1	TRBJ1-3	CASSAAVPSGNTIYF	TGTGCCAGCAGTGCAGCTGTCCCGTCTGGAAACACCATATATTTT